Listed below are T cell receptor beta chains from one sample, sequenced in a study of CD8+CD57+ T cells in acquired aplastic anemia. TCRdb independently ran MiXCR on the reads; one entry per CDR3 protein. The sample carries around 140,000 distinct CDR3 sequences, around two fifths recorded once. The sample was sorted CD4+, CD8+, or CD8+CD57+ T cells (not recorded which) from PBMCs. The source is a human donor in good health, serving as a control. Both conserved end residues are part of each CDR3. Each record gives: V gene, J gene, CDR3 protein.

V: TRBV2
J: TRBJ1-1
CDR3: CASMTQGANTEAFF

V: TRBV19
J: TRBJ2-6
CDR3: CASSQREFSGANVLTF

V: TRBV5-5
J: TRBJ1-1
CDR3: CASSGTRVNTEAFF

V: TRBV19
J: TRBJ1-2
CDR3: CASSGDFGPPGYTF

V: TRBV28
J: TRBJ2-2
CDR3: CASRNQGWTGELFF

V: TRBV20-1
J: TRBJ1-5
CDR3: CSAPRFGIYSNQPQHF

V: TRBV20-1
J: TRBJ1-5
CDR3: CSARANAGEYNQPQHF

V: TRBV10-3
J: TRBJ2-7
CDR3: CASTGTPSSYKQHF

V: TRBV19
J: TRBJ2-1
CDR3: CASSIVASTGGEQFF

V: TRBV20-1
J: TRBJ2-1
CDR3: CSASEQSEQFF

V: TRBV25-1
J: TRBJ1-5
CDR3: CASRLSNQPQHF

V: TRBV24-1
J: TRBJ2-7
CDR3: CATSDGSDYEQYF

V: TRBV7-2
J: TRBJ2-7
CDR3: CASSLAGTEEQYF

V: TRBV2
J: TRBJ2-3
CDR3: CASSESAVTDTQYF

V: TRBV30
J: TRBJ1-5
CDR3: CAWRKEQGEGQPQHF

V: TRBV20-1
J: TRBJ2-1
CDR3: CSALTGSSYNEQFF

V: TRBV3-1
J: TRBJ1-1
CDR3: CASSQGPGQGTEAFF

V: TRBV15
J: TRBJ2-7
CDR3: CATSREQGSYEQYF

V: TRBV3-1
J: TRBJ1-1
CDR3: CASSQDLGCTEAFF

V: TRBV10-1
J: TRBJ1-1
CDR3: CASSRDRFTAALF

V: TRBV7-2
J: TRBJ2-3
CDR3: CASSKRGRGTSVTDTQYF

V: TRBV6-6
J: TRBJ1-3
CDR3: CASRFRGRVNTIYF

V: TRBV29-1
J: TRBJ1-6
CDR3: CSVSDRGNSPLHF

V: TRBV5-4
J: TRBJ2-5
CDR3: CASSATQINSGTQYF

V: TRBV15
J: TRBJ2-5
CDR3: CATSRDLKAGGQETQYF

V: TRBV10-3
J: TRBJ2-2
CDR3: CAIKGPNTGELFF

V: TRBV10-3
J: TRBJ2-7
CDR3: CAIRESGLAGGYEQCF

V: TRBV12-3/TRBV12-4
J: TRBJ1-2
CDR3: CASSPGTGFGYTF

V: TRBV2
J: TRBJ1-6
CDR3: CANSEGRSYLPLHF

V: TRBV6-2/TRBV6-3
J: TRBJ2-3
CDR3: CASSSWTSGRLATDTQYF